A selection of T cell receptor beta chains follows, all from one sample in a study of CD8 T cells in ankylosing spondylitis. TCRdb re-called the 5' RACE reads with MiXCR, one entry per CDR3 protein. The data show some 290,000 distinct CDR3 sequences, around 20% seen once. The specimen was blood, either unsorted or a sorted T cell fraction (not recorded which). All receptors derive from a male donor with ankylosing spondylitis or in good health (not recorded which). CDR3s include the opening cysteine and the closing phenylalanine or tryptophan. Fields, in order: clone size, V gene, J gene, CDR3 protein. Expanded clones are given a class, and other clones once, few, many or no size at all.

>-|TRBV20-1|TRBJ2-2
CSARVWADNTGELFF
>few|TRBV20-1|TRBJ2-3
CSANLMGATDTQYF
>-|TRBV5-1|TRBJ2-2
CASRLASGGPNTGELFF
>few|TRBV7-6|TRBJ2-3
CASSLGVGGETDTQYF
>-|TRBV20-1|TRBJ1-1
CSALREGADTEAFF
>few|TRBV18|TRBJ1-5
CASSPGNNQPQHF
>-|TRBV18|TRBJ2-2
CASSQPAGSGELFF
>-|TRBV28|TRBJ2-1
CASRGGTKQFF
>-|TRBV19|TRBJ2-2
CTSSPTGATGELFF
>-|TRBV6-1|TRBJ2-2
CASSKGQGLAGELFF
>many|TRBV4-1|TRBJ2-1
CASSQDQRGMGYNEQFF
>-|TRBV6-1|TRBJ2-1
CASNDRDRAYNEQFF
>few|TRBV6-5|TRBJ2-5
CASSYSIATSGRGETQYF
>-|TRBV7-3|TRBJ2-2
CASSHGLANTGELFF
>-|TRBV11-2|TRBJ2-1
CASSLDGALAGEGNEQFF
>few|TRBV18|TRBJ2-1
CASSPPVSGGTTYNEQFF
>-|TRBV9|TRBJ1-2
CASSVGDRAKWDGYTF
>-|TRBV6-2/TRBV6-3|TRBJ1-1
CASSGPGGAMAYTEAFF
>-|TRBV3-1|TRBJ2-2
CASSQLGKGTGELFF
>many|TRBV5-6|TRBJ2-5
CASSFSGGETQYF
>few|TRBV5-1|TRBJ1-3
CASSPIGLGNTIYF
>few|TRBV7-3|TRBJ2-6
CASSLSPGISGANVLTF
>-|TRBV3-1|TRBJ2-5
CASRGEETQYF
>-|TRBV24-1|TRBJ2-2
CATSALRGQENTGELFF